In this sample, the clone carrying this T cell receptor beta chain turned up a few times. Its target is not known. Lactation, pregnancy, uncontrolled infections and other autoimmune diseases were all grounds for excluding patients. The sample belongs to a study of Graves' ophthalmopathy and Graves' hyperthyroidism. Study summary: Hyperthyroidism is called stable when no ophthalmopathy develops within 18 months of follow-up.

Beta-chain TCR CDR3 regions were amplified from RNA transcripts. The library came from an HTBI-primed first-round RT-PCR and a second-round multiplex PCR. TCRdb called the multiplex PCR reads again in MiXCR, with one record for every CDR3 protein. The table includes 560,000 or so distinct CDR3 sequences, 35% to 45% detected once. General study points: In predicting ophthalmopathy progression, the model reached approximately 70% sensitivity and roughly 74% specificity. An approximately 84% specificity and around 86% sensitivity were achieved by a 13-signature model that separated ophthalmopathy from stable hyperthyroidism.

The CDR3 has 15 residues. Germline CDR1 reads SGHVS; CDR2 reads FNYEAQ. V lost 1 base and J lost 1, with 8 bases in between. The sequenced sample was peripheral blood or thyroid tissue (not recorded which). The rearrangement links TRBV7-6 to TRBJ1-3, with no clear D. The source of this sequence is an adult man with Graves' hyperthyroidism. Here the CDR3 DNA reads TGTGCCAGCAGCTTAGGGACGGCTTCTGGAAACACCATATATTTT. It translates to CASSLGTASGNTIYF.